One and the same sample provided the 22 T cell receptor beta chains below, sequenced in a study of T-cell reconstitution after alpha-beta-depleted transplantation in children. Using unique molecular identifiers, the investigators prepared the TCRbeta library. Each CDR3 protein gets one entry after TCRdb re-called the PCR reads with MiXCR. Here the sample spans 440,000 or so distinct CDR3 sequences, about a tenth being singletons. The starting material was PBMCs from the stem cell graft donor, obtained from the stem cell graft. All receptors derive from a human donor who donated a stem cell graft to a child with acute myeloid leukemia.

The rearrangement links TRBV20-1 to TRBJ1-2; D is perhaps TRBD1 (6 bases). Trimming took off 2 bases at V and 4 bases at J, with 17 bases between the two ends. In germline, CDR1 is DFQATT, CDR2 SNEGSKA (reference sequence). The CDR3 loop spans 15 amino acids. Written as DNA, the CDR3 is TGCAGTGCTAGACAGGGGATCACAGAGGGCTATGGCTACACCTTC. It yields the protein CSARQGITEGYGYTF.

This clonotype was picked up many times. J is TRBJ1-2 and V is TRBV4-1; D is uncertain. The CDR3 contains 14 residues. V was cut by 0 bases and J by 4 bases, with 9 bases left in between. Per germline, CDR1 MGHRA and CDR2 YSYEKL. CDR3 protein: CASSQEGQVYGYTF. The CDR3 DNA reads as TGCGCCAGCAGCCAAGAAGGCCAGGTCTATGGCTACACCTTC.

This clonotype was picked up one time. This chain joins TRBV20-1 and TRBJ2-1, with D hard to call. Trimming pared 6 bases from V and 5 bases from J, leaving 5 bases between. Germline V gene data show CDR1 as DFQATT and CDR2 as SNEGSKA (reference sequence). The CDR3 extends over 10 amino acids. CDR3 nucleotide sequence: TGCAGTGCCATACACAATGAGCAGTTCTTC. Its translation: CSAIHNEQFF.

This clonotype was seen a few times. V and J are TRBV11-1 and TRBJ2-3, with D perhaps matching TRBD1 (6 bases). The V gene's germline CDR1 is SGHAT and CDR2 FQDESV (reference sequence). V was shortened by 5 bases and J by 4 bases, with 16 bases between the two germline ends. The CDR3 has 15 amino acids. This CDR3 reads CASSPQTPGADTQYF. CDR3 nucleotides: TGTGCCAGCAGCCCACAGACCCCAGGGGCAGATACGCAGTATTTT.

Worth noting for this clonotype: This sequence may be a read error, since a much larger clone differs from it by one base. This chain links TRBV9 with TRBJ2-1, with 10 positions matching TRBD2. The germline CDR1 and CDR2 sequences are SGDLS and YYNGEE. The V and J ends lost 0 bases and 8 bases, in that order; junction bases with no gene match: 11. This CDR3 is built from 17 residues. CDR3 DNA sequence: TGTGCCAGCAGCGTAGGAGGCCTAGCGGGAGCCCGCGATGAGCAGTTCTTC. This translates into CASSVGGLAGARDEQFF.

In its sample, this clonotype was seen a few times. The gene calls are TRBV25-1 and TRBJ2-1; tentatively, D is TRBD2 (6 bases). Germline lookup yields CDR1 MGHDK and CDR2 SYGVNS. The CDR3 sequence is 14 residues long. Trimming shortened V by 4 bases and J by 9 bases, and 16 bases separated the two germline ends. The CDR3 loop is CASSGHGSGGEQFF. The CDR3 DNA is TGTGCCAGCAGTGGCCACGGGAGTGGCGGTGAGCAGTTCTTC.

In its sample, this clonotype was seen a few times. The V gene is TRBV7-3, the J gene TRBJ1-3; 9 nucleotides align to TRBD1. The CDR3 has 16 amino acids. Trimming took 0 bases from V and 1 from J; bases not matched to a gene: 1. Germline V gives CDR1 SGHTA, CDR2 FQGTGA. CDR3: CASSLTGTGSGNTIYF. CDR3 DNA: TGTGCCAGCAGCTTAACGGGGACAGGGTCTGGAAACACCATATATTTT.

This chain uses TRBV7-2 with TRBJ2-3, with 8 bases identical to TRBD2. The CDR3 runs 16 residues. J gave up 6 bases and V 3 bases, and 11 bases lay outside the gene matches. Germline V CDR1 and CDR2: SGHTA, FQGNSA. CDR3 bases: TGTGCCAGCAGCTTCCCCGCGGGGGGCACATTGGATACGCAGTATTTT. Its translation: CASSFPAGGTLDTQYF.

This clonotype was seen only a few times. The chain carries TRBV7-2 and TRBJ2-7; 8 nucleotides agree with TRBD1. The CDR3 totals 14 residues. Germline V gives CDR1 SGHTA, CDR2 FQGNSA. Trimming took 5 bases from V and 2 from J; bases not matched to a gene: 5. This CDR3 reads CASSRRTGTYEQYF. CDR3 bases: TGTGCCAGCAGCCGCCGGACAGGGACCTACGAGCAGTACTTC.

This clonotype was seen only a few times. V and J are TRBV7-9 and TRBJ2-5; no clear D gene. The germline V and J ends were trimmed by 2 bases and 0 bases, with 7 bases remaining between them. This CDR3 spans 14 amino acids. Germline lookup yields CDR1 SEHNR and CDR2 FQNEAQ (reference sequence). The CDR3 sequence: CASSLTAYQETQYF. CDR3 in DNA: TGTGCCAGCAGCTTAACGGCCTACCAAGAGACCCAGTACTTC.

The chain recombines TRBV15 with TRBJ1-1, with TRBD1 identical over 7 bases. The V gene end was trimmed by 6 bases and the J gene end by 5 bases; junction bases not matched to a gene: 6. Germline V gene data show CDR1 as LNHNV and CDR2 as YYDKDF (reference sequence). The CDR3 contains 13 residues. The CDR3, as DNA: TGTGCCACCAGAGCTACAGGGGAGACTGAAGCTTTCTTT. Residues: CATRATGETEAFF.

This clonotype has only a few counts. The J gene is TRBJ2-3, the V gene TRBV5-6, with 11 nucleotides matching TRBD2. V was pared by 5 bases and J by 3 bases, with 8 bases of the junction left unmatched. Germline V gene sequence: CDR1 SGHDT, CDR2 YYEEEE. The CDR3 loop spans 16 amino acids. The CDR3 sequence: CASSHSGGAGTDTQYF. The CDR3 DNA reads as TGTGCCAGCAGTCATAGCGGGGGGGCGGGTACAGATACGCAGTATTTT.

This clonotype was picked up a small number of times. The J gene is TRBJ2-5, the V gene TRBV29-1; no reliable D call. There are 14 residues in the CDR3. V lost 3 bases and J 2 bases, leaving 13 bases between the germline ends. The germline gives CDR1 SQVTM, CDR2 ANQGSEA. The CDR3, as DNA: TGCAGCGTTGAGGTCTACTCCCCTCAAGAGACCCAGTACTTC. Translation: CSVEVYSPQETQYF.

A few counts support this clonotype. The chain couples TRBV29-1 to TRBJ2-5, with D perhaps given as TRBD1 or TRBD2 (5 bases each). Trimming took 4 bases from V and 7 from J, leaving 16 bases between them. The CDR3 covers 13 residues. CDR1 is SQVTM, CDR2 ANQGSEA, per germline. The CDR3, as DNA: TGCAGCGTTGGGGGCGGTGGGACGGGGACCCAGTACTTC. It translates to CSVGGGGTGTQYF. The full variable domain, completed using reference TRBV29-1 and TRBJ2-5, is SAVISQKPSRDICQRGTSLTIQCQVDSQVTMMFWYRQQPGQSLTLIATANQGSEATYESGFVIDKFPISRPNLTFSTLTVSNMSPEDSSIYLCSVGGGGTGTQYFGPGTRLLVL.

The V call is TRBV6-2 or TRBV6-3, the J call TRBJ2-1; 10 bases agree with TRBD2. From germline, CDR1 is MNHEY and CDR2 SVGEGT. Trimming at V came to 7 bases and at J to 2 bases, leaving 26 bases not matched to a gene. The CDR3 is 22 residues long. The CDR3 DNA reads as TGTGCCAGCACGCGGGACCCTGGGGGGCTGGGACTAGCGAGAGGTACCTACAATGAGCAGTTCTTC. This codes for CASTRDPGGLGLARGTYNEQFF.

This clonotype has ten or more counts. The chain links TRBV15 to TRBJ1-1, with D possibly TRBD1 on 5 matching bases. This CDR3 spans 13 amino acids. Germline V gene lookup returns CDR1 LNHNV and CDR2 YYDKDF (reference sequence). The V and J ends lost 0 bases and 12 bases respectively, with 14 bases between them. The CDR3 DNA follows: TGTGCCACCAGCAGAGATCTCCAGGGCTTAACTTTCTTT. It is translated as CATSRDLQGLTFF.

This clonotype appeared many times. The chain joins TRBV7-6 to TRBJ2-2, with 7 bases fitting TRBD1. CDR3 length: 15 amino acids. Germline CDR1 and CDR2: SGHVS and FNYEAQ. J was trimmed by 5 bases and V by 4 bases; bases with no gene match: 7. As DNA, the CDR3 is TGTGCCAGCAGCTCTAGCAACAGGGGTACCGGGGAGCTGTTTTTT. It codes for CASSSSNRGTGELFF.

The rearrangement uses TRBV15 and TRBJ2-3, with D possibly matching TRBD1 (5 bases). The CDR3 spans 14 residues. CDR1 and CDR2 from the germline V gene are LNHNV and YYDKDF (reference sequence). V was pared by 0 bases and J by 8 bases, with 12 bases between. The CDR3 reads CATSRDGDSVTQYF. Written as DNA, the CDR3 is TGTGCCACCAGCAGAGATGGCGACAGTGTTACGCAGTATTTT.

This clonotype was seen a handful of times. The chain carries TRBV29-1 and TRBJ2-5; 8 positions match TRBD2. This CDR3 spans 13 amino acids. V was clipped by 2 bases and J by 4 bases; unmatched bases: 3. Per germline, CDR1 SQVTM and CDR2 ANQGSEA. CDR3 sequence: CSVETGGRETQYF. CDR3 coding DNA: TGCAGCGTTGAAACGGGAGGGAGAGAGACCCAGTACTTC.

This clonotype was seen only a few times. V usage is TRBV10-3 and J usage is TRBJ2-7; 8 bases map to TRBD1. Germline V lookup: CDR1 ENHRY, CDR2 SYGVKD. This CDR3 spans 13 amino acids. With V trimmed by 6 bases and J by 5 bases, 6 bases remained unmatched. The CDR3 region is CAISPNRGNEQYF. DNA for the CDR3: TGTGCCATCAGCCCGAACAGGGGGAACGAGCAGTACTTC.

This clonotype was detected a few times. The rearrangement links TRBV9 to TRBJ1-3; no definite D call. There are 16 residues in the CDR3. Germline CDR1 SGDLS, CDR2 YYNGEE. V was shortened by 0 bases and J by 2 bases, with 12 bases between the two germline ends. CDR3: CASSVAKGGTGNTIYF. The CDR3 nucleotides read TGTGCCAGCAGCGTAGCTAAGGGAGGGACTGGAAACACCATATATTTT.

Details on this clonotype: Germline is not matched at one junction end, which may reflect a read error. The gene calls are TRBV5-1 and TRBJ2-5, with D possibly matching TRBD2 (5 bases). This CDR3 contains 14 residues. Germline V gene sequence: CDR1 SGHRS, CDR2 YFSETQ. CDR3 region: CASSFQSEEETHYF. CDR3 nucleotides: TGCGCCAGCAGCTTCCAATCGGAGGAAGAGACCCACTACTTC.